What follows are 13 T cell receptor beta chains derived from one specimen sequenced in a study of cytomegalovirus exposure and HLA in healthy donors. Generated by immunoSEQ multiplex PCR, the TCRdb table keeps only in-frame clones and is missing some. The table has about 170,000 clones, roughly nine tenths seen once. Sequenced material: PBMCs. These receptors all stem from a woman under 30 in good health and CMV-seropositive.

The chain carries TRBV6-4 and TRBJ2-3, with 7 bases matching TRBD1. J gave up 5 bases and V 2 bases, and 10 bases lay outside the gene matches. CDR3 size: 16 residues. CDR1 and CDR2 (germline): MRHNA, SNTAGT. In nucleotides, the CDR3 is TGTGCCAGCAGTGACCAACAGGGGAATGGTCGAGATACGCAGTATTTT. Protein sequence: CASSDQQGNGRDTQYF.

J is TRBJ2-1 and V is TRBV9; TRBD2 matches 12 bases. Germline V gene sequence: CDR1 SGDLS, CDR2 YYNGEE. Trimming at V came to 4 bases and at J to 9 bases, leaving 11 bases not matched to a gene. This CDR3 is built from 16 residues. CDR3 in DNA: TGTGCCAGCAGCTCAAGACTAGCGGGAGCTATTGGTGAGCAGTTCTTC. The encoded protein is CASSSRLAGAIGEQFF.

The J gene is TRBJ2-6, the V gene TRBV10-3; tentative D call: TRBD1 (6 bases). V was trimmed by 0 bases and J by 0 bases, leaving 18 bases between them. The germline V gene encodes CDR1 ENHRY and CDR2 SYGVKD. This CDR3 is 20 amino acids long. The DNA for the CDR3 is TGTGCCATCAGTGAGTCGAATGGGGGCAGTACAGACTCTGGGGCCAACGTCCTGACTTTC. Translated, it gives CAISESNGGSTDSGANVLTF.

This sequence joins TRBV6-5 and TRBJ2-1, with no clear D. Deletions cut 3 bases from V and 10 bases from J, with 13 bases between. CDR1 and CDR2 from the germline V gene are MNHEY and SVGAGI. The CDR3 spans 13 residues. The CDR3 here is CASSYHPSSEQFF. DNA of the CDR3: TGTGCCAGCAGTTATCACCCCAGTTCGGAGCAGTTCTTC.

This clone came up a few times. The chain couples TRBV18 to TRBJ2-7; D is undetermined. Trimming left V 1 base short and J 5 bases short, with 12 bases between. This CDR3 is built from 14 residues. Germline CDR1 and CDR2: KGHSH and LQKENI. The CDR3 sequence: CASSPRLDDHEQYF. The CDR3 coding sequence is TGTGCCAGCTCACCACGGCTAGACGACCACGAGCAGTACTTC.

CDR3 bases: TGTGCCAGCAGCTTAAATCCTGGGAGTGGTGGCTACACCTTC. Translated, it gives CASSLNPGSGGYTF. The V and J genes are TRBV5-4 and TRBJ1-2; no clear D gene. Germline V lookup: CDR1 SGHNT, CDR2 YYREEE (reference sequence). This CDR3 spans 14 amino acids. V was shortened by 2 bases and J by 7 bases, with 15 bases between the two germline ends.

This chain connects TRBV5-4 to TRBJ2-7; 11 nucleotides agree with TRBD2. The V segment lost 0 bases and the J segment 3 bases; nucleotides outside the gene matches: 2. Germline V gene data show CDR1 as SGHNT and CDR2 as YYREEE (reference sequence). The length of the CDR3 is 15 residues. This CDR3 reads CASSLGLAGNYEQYF. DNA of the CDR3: TGTGCCAGCAGCTTGGGACTAGCGGGAAACTACGAGCAGTACTTC.

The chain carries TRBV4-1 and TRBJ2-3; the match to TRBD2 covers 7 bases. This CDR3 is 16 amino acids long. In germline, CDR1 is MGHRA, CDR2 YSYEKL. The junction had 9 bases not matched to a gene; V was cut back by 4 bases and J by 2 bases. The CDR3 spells CASSRSGAVDTDTQYF. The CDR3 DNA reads TGCGCCAGCAGCCGAAGCGGGGCAGTCGACACAGATACGCAGTATTTT.

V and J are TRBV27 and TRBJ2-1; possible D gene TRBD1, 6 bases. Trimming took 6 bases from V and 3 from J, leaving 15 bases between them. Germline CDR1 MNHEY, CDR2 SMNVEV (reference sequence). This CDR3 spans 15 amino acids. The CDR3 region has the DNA TGTGCCAGCAGACCAGGGACAATCAGCTACAATGAGCAGTTCTTC. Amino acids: CASRPGTISYNEQFF.

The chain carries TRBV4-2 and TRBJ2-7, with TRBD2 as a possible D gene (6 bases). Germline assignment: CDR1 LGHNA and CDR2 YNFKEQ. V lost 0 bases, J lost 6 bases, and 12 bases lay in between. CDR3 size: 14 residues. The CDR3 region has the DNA TGTGCCAGCAGCCAAGAACTAGCCGACCGCGAGCAGTACTTC. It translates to CASSQELADREQYF.

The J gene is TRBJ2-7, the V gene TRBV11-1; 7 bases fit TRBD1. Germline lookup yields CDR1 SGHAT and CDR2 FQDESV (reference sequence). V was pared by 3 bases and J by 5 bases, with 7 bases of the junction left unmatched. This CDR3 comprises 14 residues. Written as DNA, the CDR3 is TGTGCCAGCAGCTTCCCCGGGACAGCAAACGAGCAGTACTTC. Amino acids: CASSFPGTANEQYF.

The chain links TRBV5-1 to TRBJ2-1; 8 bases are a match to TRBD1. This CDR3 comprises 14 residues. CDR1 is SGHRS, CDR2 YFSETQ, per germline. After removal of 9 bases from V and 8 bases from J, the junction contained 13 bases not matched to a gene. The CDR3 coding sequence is TGCGCCACCCAGGAACTAACAGGGGGTGATGAGCAGTTCTTC. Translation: CATQELTGGDEQFF.

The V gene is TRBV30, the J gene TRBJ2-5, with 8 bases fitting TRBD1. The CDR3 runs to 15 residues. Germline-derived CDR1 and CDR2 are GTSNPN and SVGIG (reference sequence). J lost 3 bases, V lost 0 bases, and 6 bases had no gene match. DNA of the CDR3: TGTGCCTGGAGTGTCGGACAGGGCCAAAAAGAGACCCAGTACTTC. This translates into CAWSVGQGQKETQYF.